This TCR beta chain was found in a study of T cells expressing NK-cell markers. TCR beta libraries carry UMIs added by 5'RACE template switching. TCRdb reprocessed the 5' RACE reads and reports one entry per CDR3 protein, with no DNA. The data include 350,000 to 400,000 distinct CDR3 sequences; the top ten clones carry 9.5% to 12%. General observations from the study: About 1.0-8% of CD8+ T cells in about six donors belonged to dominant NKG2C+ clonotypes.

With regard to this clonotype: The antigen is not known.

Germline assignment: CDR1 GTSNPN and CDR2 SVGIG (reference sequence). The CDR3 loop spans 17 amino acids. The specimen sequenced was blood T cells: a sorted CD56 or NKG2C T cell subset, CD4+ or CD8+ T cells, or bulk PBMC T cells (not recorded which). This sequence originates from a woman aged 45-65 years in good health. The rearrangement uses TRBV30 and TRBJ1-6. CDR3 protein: CAWSLPQPGRQNSPLHF.